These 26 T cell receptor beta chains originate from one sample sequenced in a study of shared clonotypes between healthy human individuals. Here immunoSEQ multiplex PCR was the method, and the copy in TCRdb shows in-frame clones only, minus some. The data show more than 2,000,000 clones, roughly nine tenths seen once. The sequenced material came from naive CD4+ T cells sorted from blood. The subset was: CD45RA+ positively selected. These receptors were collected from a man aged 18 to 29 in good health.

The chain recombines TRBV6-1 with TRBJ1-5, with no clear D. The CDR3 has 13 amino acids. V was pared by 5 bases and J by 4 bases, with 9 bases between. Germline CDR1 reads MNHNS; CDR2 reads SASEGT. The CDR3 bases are TGTGCCAGCAGTACCCGGGAGAATCAGCCCCAGCATTTT. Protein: CASSTRENQPQHF.

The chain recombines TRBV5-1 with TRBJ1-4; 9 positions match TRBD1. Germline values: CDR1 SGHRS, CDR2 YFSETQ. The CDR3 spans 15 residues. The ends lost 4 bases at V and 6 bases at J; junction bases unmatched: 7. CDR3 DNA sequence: TGCGCCAGCAGCCCCCCGGGACAGGGCGATGAAAAACTGTTTTTT. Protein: CASSPPGQGDEKLFF. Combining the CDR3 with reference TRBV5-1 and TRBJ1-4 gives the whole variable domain KAGVTQTPRYLIKTRGQQVTLSCSPISGHRSVSWYQQTPGQGLQFLFEYFSETQRNKGNFPGRFSGRQFSNSRSEMNVSTLELGDSALYLCASSPPGQGDEKLFFGSGTQLSVL.

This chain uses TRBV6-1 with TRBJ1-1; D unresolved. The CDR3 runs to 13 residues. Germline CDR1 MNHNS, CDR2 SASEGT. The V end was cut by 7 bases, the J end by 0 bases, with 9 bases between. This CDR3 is CASTLVMNTEAFF. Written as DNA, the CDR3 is TGTGCCAGCACGTTGGTAATGAACACTGAAGCTTTCTTT.

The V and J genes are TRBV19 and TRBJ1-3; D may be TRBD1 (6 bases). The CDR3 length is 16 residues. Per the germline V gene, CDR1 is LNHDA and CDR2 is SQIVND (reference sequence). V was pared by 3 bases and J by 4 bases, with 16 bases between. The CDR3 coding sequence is TGTGCCAGTAGTATTGGCGGCAGGGGATCAGGAAACACCATATATTTT. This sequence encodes CASSIGGRGSGNTIYF.

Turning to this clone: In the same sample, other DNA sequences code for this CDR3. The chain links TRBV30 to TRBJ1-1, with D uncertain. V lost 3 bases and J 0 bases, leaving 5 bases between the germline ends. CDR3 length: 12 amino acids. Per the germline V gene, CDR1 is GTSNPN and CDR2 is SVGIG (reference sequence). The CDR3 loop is CAWSGLNTEAFF. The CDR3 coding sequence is TGTGCCTGGAGCGGTTTGAACACTGAAGCTTTCTTT.

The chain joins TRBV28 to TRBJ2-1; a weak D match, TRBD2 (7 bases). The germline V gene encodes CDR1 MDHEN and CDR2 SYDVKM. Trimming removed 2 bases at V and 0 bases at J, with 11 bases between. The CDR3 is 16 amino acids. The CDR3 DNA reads TGTGCCAGCAGTTTAGGAGGGGGGGGCTCCTACAATGAGCAGTTCTTC. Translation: CASSLGGGGSYNEQFF.

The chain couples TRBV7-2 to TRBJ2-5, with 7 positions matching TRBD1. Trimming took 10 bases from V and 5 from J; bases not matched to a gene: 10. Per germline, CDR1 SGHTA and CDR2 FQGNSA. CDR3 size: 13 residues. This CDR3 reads CATQRGRTETQYF. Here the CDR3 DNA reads TGTGCCACCCAGAGGGGGCGCACGGAGACCCAGTACTTC.

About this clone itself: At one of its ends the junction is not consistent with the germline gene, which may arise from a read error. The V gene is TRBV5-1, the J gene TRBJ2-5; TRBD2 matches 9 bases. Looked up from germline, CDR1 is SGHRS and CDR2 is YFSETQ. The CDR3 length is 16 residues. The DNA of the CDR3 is TGCGCCAGCAGTTTGGTAGGAGCGGGGGGTCAAGAGACCCAGTACTTC. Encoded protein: CASSLVGAGGQETQYF.

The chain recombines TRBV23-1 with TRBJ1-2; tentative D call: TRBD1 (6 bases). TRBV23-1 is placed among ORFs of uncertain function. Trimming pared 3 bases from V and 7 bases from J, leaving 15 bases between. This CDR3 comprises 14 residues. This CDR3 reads CASSQNRAPAGYTF. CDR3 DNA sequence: TGCGCCAGCAGTCAGAACAGGGCTCCGGCTGGCTACACCTTC.

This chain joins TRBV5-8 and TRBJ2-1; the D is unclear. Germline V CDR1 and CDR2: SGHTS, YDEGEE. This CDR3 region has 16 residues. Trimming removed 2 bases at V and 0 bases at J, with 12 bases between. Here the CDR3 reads CASSLMQQSSYNEQFF. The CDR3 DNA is TGTGCCAGCAGCTTAATGCAACAGAGCTCCTACAATGAGCAGTTCTTC.

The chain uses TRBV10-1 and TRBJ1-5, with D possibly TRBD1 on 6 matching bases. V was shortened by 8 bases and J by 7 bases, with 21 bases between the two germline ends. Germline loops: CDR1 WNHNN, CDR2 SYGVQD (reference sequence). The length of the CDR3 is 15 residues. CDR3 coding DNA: TGCGCCAGCGCTTTGGTTTGGGGGGCAATGCAGCCCCAGCATTTT. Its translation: CASALVWGAMQPQHF.

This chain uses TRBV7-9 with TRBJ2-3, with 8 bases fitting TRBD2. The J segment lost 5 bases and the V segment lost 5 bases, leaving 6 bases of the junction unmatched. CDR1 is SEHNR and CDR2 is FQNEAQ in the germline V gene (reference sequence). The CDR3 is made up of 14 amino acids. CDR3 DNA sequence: TGTGCCAGCAGCCTTGGTAGCGGGAAAGATACGCAGTATTTT. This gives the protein CASSLGSGKDTQYF.

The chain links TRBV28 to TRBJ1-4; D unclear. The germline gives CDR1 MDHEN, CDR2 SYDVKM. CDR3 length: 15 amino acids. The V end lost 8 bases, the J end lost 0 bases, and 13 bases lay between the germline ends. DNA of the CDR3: TGTGCCAGCGATGCAGGACGTGCAACTAATGAAAAACTGTTTTTT. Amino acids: CASDAGRATNEKLFF.

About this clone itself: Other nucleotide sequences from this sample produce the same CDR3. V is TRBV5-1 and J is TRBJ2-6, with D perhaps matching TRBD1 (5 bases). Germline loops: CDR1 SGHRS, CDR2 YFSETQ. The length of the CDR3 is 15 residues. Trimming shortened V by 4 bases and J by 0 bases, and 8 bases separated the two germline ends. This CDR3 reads CASSLDSSGANVLTF. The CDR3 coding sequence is TGCGCCAGCAGCCTAGACAGCTCTGGGGCCAACGTCCTGACTTTC.

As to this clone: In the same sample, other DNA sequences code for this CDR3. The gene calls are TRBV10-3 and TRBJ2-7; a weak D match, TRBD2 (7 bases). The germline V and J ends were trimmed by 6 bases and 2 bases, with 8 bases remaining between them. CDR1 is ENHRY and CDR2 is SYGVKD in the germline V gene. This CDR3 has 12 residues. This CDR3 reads CAISGGPYEQYF. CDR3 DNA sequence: TGTGCCATCAGCGGGGGGCCCTACGAGCAGTACTTC.

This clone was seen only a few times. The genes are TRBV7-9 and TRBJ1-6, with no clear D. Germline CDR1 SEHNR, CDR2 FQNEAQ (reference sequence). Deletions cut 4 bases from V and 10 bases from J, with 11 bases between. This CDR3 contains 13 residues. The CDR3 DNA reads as TGTGCCAGCAGCTCTACTATGGAATCACCCCTCCACTTT. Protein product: CASSSTMESPLHF.

CDR3 nucleotide sequence: TGTGCCAGCAGCGGGGGGAGCTCCTACAATGAGCAGTTCTTC. Translated, it gives CASSGGSSYNEQFF. This chain joins TRBV9 and TRBJ2-1; possibly TRBD1 or TRBD2 for D (5 bases each). The CDR3 covers 14 residues. The V gene's germline CDR1 is SGDLS and CDR2 YYNGEE. Between the trimmed V and J ends, which lost 3 bases and 0 bases, there was a span of 7 bases.

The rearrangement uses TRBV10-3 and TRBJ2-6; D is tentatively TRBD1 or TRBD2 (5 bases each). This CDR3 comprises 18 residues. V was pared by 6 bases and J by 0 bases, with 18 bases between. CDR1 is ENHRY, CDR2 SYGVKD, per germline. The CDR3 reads CAISPRDVSLSGANVLTF. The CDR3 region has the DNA TGTGCCATCAGCCCCCGGGACGTTTCCCTCTCTGGGGCCAACGTCCTGACTTTC.

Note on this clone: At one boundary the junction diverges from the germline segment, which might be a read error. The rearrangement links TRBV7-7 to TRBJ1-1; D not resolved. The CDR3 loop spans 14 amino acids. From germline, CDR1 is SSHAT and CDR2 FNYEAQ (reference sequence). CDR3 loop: CASSPHVAGTEAFF. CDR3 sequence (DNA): TGTGCTAGCAGCCCTCATGTAGCGGGTACTGAAGCTTTCTTT.

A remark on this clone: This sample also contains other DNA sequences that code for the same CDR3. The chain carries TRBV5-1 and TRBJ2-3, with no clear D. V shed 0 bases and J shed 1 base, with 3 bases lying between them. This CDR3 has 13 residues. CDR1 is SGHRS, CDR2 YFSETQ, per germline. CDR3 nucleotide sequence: TGCGCCAGCAGCTTGGGCGGCACAGATACGCAGTATTTT. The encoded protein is CASSLGGTDTQYF.

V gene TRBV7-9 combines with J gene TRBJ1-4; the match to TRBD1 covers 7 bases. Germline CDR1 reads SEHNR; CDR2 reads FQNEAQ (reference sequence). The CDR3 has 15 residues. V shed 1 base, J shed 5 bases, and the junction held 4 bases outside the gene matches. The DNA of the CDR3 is TGTGCCAGCAGCTTAGGTGGGACAGAGAATGAAAAACTGTTTTTT. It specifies CASSLGGTENEKLFF.

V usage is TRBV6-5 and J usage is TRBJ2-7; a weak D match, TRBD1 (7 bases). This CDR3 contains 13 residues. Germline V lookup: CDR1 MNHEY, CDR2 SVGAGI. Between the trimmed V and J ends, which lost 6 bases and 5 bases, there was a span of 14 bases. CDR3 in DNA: TGTGCCAGCAGACCAGGGGGGTCCAACGAGCAGTACTTC. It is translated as CASRPGGSNEQYF.

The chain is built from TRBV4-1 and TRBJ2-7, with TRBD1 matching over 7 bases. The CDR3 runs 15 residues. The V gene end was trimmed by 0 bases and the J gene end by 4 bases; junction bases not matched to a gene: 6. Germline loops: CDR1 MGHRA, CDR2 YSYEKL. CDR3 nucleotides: TGCGCCAGCAGCCAAGATCAAACAGGGGTTTACGAGCAGTACTTC. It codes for CASSQDQTGVYEQYF.

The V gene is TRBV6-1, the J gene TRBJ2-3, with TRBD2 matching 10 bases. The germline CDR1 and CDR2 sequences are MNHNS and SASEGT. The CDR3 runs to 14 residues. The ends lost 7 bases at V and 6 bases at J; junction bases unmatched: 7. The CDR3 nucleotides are TGTGCCAGCACCCTTAGCGGGGGGTCGGATACGCAGTATTTT. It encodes CASTLSGGSDTQYF.

The CDR3 reads CASSFAGDTNYGYTF. The CDR3 DNA follows: TGCGCCAGCAGCTTCGCAGGGGATACTAACTATGGCTACACCTTC. This chain uses TRBV5-1 with TRBJ1-2, with D tentatively TRBD1 (6 bases). The V end lost 2 bases, the J end lost 0 bases, and 11 bases lay between the germline ends. The CDR3 length is 15 residues. Germline V gene data show CDR1 as SGHRS and CDR2 as YFSETQ.

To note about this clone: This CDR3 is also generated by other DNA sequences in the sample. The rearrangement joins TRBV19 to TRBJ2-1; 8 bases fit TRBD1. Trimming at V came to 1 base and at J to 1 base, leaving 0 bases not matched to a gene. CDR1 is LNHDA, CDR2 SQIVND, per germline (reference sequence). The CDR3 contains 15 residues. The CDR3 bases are TGTGCCAGTAGTATAGGGACAGGGTCCTACAATGAGCAGTTCTTC. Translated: CASSIGTGSYNEQFF.